Below, one TCR beta chain is given with its context. Trimming at V came to 7 bases and at J to 3 bases, leaving 4 bases not matched to a gene. The CDR3 runs 15 residues. Germline V gene data show CDR1 as LNHDA and CDR2 as SQIVND (reference sequence). Every isolated RNA sample was fully reverse transcribed, so sequencing captured expressed TCRB transcripts. Sequenced by immunoSEQ multiplex PCR; TCRdb stores in-frame clones only, minus some. Of around 160,000 clones in the sample, roughly 48% are singletons; the top ten hold approximately 0.4%. This sample was included in a study of beta chain features in type 1 diabetes.

The chain is built from TRBV19 and TRBJ1-5, with 12 nucleotides matching TRBD1. This clonotype was obtained from a man between 18 and 29 years old in good health. Sequences were obtained from Tregs from blood. CDR3 protein: CASTPGQGANQPQHF. CDR3 DNA sequence: TGTGCCAGTACCCCGGGACAGGGGGCCAATCAGCCCCAGCATTTT.